Listed here are 32 T cell receptor beta chains from one sample, sequenced in a study of cytomegalovirus exposure and HLA in healthy donors. 60 Vbeta and 13 Jbeta primers were used in PCR. Assay: immunoSEQ multiplex PCR; the TCRdb copy retains only in-frame clones and omits some. The table records roughly 100,000 clones, less than 85% of them present only once. Sequencing was done on a sample of PBMCs. The source of these receptors is a man aged 35-49 years in good health and CMV-seropositive.

The chain is built from TRBV5-1 and TRBJ2-3; TRBD2 agrees at 9 bases. The CDR3 consists of 13 residues. Germline loops: CDR1 SGHRS, CDR2 YFSETQ. The V segment lost 7 bases and the J segment 6 bases; nucleotides outside the gene matches: 6. CDR3: CASESGGRDTQYF. DNA of the CDR3: TGCGCCAGCGAGAGCGGGGGGCGGGATACGCAGTATTTT.

CDR3 protein: CASSSPTGERADTQYF. CDR3 coding DNA: TGTGCCAGCAGTTCCCCAACAGGGGAAAGGGCAGATACGCAGTATTTT. The chain has TRBV28 and TRBJ2-3; 7 bases fit TRBD1. From germline, CDR1 is MDHEN and CDR2 SYDVKM. V shed 4 bases, J shed 4 bases, and the junction held 11 bases outside the gene matches. The CDR3 length is 16 residues.

This chain links TRBV11-3 with TRBJ2-1; D possibly corresponds to TRBD1 (6 bases). There are 15 residues in the CDR3. Germline assignment: CDR1 SGHNT and CDR2 YENEEA. V was cut by 1 base and J by 7 bases, with 14 bases left in between. This CDR3 reads CASSLGHGQRNEQFF. The CDR3 bases are TGTGCCAGCAGCTTAGGACACGGACAGCGGAATGAGCAGTTCTTC. Combining the CDR3 with reference TRBV11-3 and TRBJ2-1 gives the whole variable domain EAGVVQSPRYKIIEKKQPVAFWCNPISGHNTLYWYLQNLGQGPELLIRYENEEAVDDSQLPKDRFSAERLKGVDSTLKIQPAELGDSAVYLCASSLGHGQRNEQFFGPGTRLTVL.

This chain uses TRBV27 with TRBJ2-7, with a tentative D call TRBD1 (5 bases). Germline V lookup: CDR1 MNHEY, CDR2 SMNVEV (reference sequence). Deletions cut 6 bases from V and 0 bases from J, with 9 bases between. This CDR3 contains 13 residues. The CDR3 DNA sequence: TGTGCCAGCAGGCAGCAGGGCTCCTACGAGCAGTACTTC. It encodes CASRQQGSYEQYF.

This chain uses TRBV4-1 with TRBJ2-3; 15 bases map to TRBD2. This CDR3 is built from 19 residues. Trimming cost V 2 bases and J 2 bases; bases outside gene matches: 8. The germline CDR1 and CDR2 sequences are MGHRA and YSYEKL. In nucleotides, the CDR3 is TGCGCCAGCAGCCAACTCCCCGGGACTAGCGGGGGGTCCACAGATACGCAGTATTTT. Amino acids: CASSQLPGTSGGSTDTQYF.

A word on this clone: The conserved closing phenylalanine or tryptophan is absent in this CDR3, likely reflecting a read error. The limits of the CDR3 on the DNA are not certain, so only TCRdb's listed CDR3 is given. This rearrangement joins TRBV20-1 to TRBJ1-1; the table's TRBD1 call for D was not verified on the DNA. Germline-derived CDR1 and CDR2 are DFQATT and SNEGSKA (reference sequence). The CDR3 length equals 11 residues, ends included. CDR3 sequence reads: CSARATGKGSY.

V and J are TRBV18 and TRBJ1-6; 9 bases match TRBD1. The CDR3 sequence is 13 residues long. V lost 8 bases and J lost 5; bases outside the gene matches: 1. Germline V gives CDR1 KGHSH, CDR2 LQKENI. The CDR3 here is CASRQGDNSPLHF. CDR3 in DNA: TGTGCCAGCCGACAGGGGGATAATTCACCCCTCCACTTT.

The rearrangement links TRBV5-4 to TRBJ2-3, with TRBD2 matching 9 bases. Germline CDR1 and CDR2: SGHNT and YYREEE (reference sequence). The CDR3 consists of 15 residues. J lost 3 bases, V lost 4 bases, and 6 bases had no gene match. The CDR3 protein is CASSPAGGRTDTQYF. The CDR3 region has the DNA TGTGCCAGCAGCCCCGCGGGGGGGAGGACAGATACGCAGTATTTT.

This clone was picked up one time. The rearrangement links TRBV5-4 to TRBJ2-6, with D possibly being TRBD1 (5 bases). The CDR3 sequence is 18 residues long. Trimming shortened V by 3 bases and J by 0 bases, and 16 bases separated the two germline ends. CDR1 is SGHNT and CDR2 is YYREEE in the germline V gene (reference sequence). CDR3 loop: CASSSGPTASSGANVLTF. CDR3 DNA: TGTGCCAGCAGCTCCGGACCGACAGCGAGCTCTGGGGCCAACGTCCTGACTTTC.

This clone was observed a few times. The CDR3 reads CAWSPPGNSEETQYF. CDR3 DNA sequence: TGTGCCTGGTCCCCGCCGGGGAACAGTGAAGAGACCCAGTACTTC. The V and J genes are TRBV30 and TRBJ2-5, with D possibly TRBD2 on 5 matching bases. The CDR3 extends over 15 amino acids. Germline CDR1 GTSNPN, CDR2 SVGIG (reference sequence). Trimming removed 5 bases at V and 3 bases at J, with 19 bases between.

This chain links TRBV25-1 with TRBJ2-5; 7 bases are shared with TRBD2. Trimming removed 1 base from V and 3 bases from J; junction bases left unmatched: 5. Germline-derived CDR1 and CDR2 are MGHDK and SYGVNS. The CDR3 is 15 residues long. The CDR3 DNA reads as TGTGCCAGCAGTGAATTGTGGGGAGGGGAAGAGACCCAGTACTTC. It codes for CASSELWGGEETQYF.

The chain carries TRBV14 and TRBJ2-3; 11 bases fit TRBD1. V was clipped by 0 bases and J by 5 bases; unmatched bases: 13. The CDR3 consists of 19 residues. CDR1 is SGHDN, CDR2 FVKESK, per germline. CDR3 sequence reads: CASSQERVSGTGGEDTQYF. CDR3 sequence (DNA): TGTGCCAGCAGCCAAGAGCGGGTCTCCGGGACAGGGGGAGAAGATACGCAGTATTTT.

This chain connects TRBV18 to TRBJ1-2; no reliable D call. CDR1 and CDR2 (germline): KGHSH, LQKENI. V lost 6 bases to trimming and J lost 5 bases, with 19 bases between them. The CDR3 length is 15 residues. The CDR3 loop is CASSQGPSPGYGYTF. DNA for the CDR3: TGTGCCAGCTCTCAAGGACCCTCCCCGGGGTATGGCTACACCTTC.

V usage is TRBV28 and J usage is TRBJ2-4, with 8 bases identical to TRBD2. The length of the CDR3 is 15 residues. V lost 4 bases, J lost 4 bases, and 6 bases stayed unmatched. Germline CDR1 reads MDHEN; CDR2 reads SYDVKM. For the CDR3, the DNA is TGTGCCAGCAGTTCCCTCCGGGGGGGGAAAAACATTCAGTACTTC. Its translation: CASSSLRGGKNIQYF.

This chain links TRBV18 with TRBJ2-7, with 12 bases identical to TRBD2. The CDR3 has 18 residues. With V trimmed by 4 bases and J by 1 base, 11 bases remained unmatched. Per germline, CDR1 KGHSH and CDR2 LQKENI. In nucleotides, the CDR3 is TGTGCCAGCTCACTAAACTCCTTACTAGCGGGAGGTTCCTACGAGCAGTACTTC. Protein: CASSLNSLLAGGSYEQYF.

The rearrangement joins TRBV30 to TRBJ2-4; D perhaps matches TRBD2 (7 bases). This CDR3 spans 14 amino acids. The V gene's germline CDR1 is GTSNPN and CDR2 SVGIG (reference sequence). The ends were cut back, 2 bases at V and 12 bases at J, with 20 bases in the middle. For the CDR3, the DNA is TGTGCCTGGAGTAGGTCTAGCGGTTCGGACAGTCAGTACTTC. Residues: CAWSRSSGSDSQYF. The variable domain in full, completed from reference TRBV30 and TRBJ2-4, reads SQTIHQWPATLVQPVGSPLSLECTVEGTSNPNLYWYRQAAGRGLQLLFYSVGIGQISSEVPQNLSASRPQDRQFILSSKKLLLSDSGFYLCAWSRSSGSDSQYFGAGTRLSVL.

The chain has TRBV28 and TRBJ1-2, with TRBD1 as a possible D gene (5 bases). Trimming stripped 2 bases from V and 4 bases from J, with 14 bases between. The CDR3 runs to 15 residues. Germline V gene lookup returns CDR1 MDHEN and CDR2 SYDVKM. CDR3 DNA sequence: TGTGCCAGCAGTTTAAAAGCCAGGGCAAGCTATGGCTACACCTTC. It codes for CASSLKARASYGYTF.

This sequence joins TRBV19 and TRBJ2-5; TRBD1 matches 11 bases. The CDR3 spans 16 residues. The ends lost 5 bases at V and 2 bases at J; junction bases unmatched: 7. Germline CDR1 is LNHDA and CDR2 is SQIVND (reference sequence). The chain's CDR3 is CASSVRDRGSQETQYF. The CDR3 coding sequence is TGTGCCAGTAGTGTACGGGACAGGGGGTCACAAGAGACCCAGTACTTC.

This sequence joins TRBV2 and TRBJ1-6, with 8 positions matching TRBD1. Germline V gives CDR1 SNHLY, CDR2 FYNNEI. This CDR3 contains 14 residues. Losses at the gene ends were 8 bases for V and 5 bases for J; bases not matched to a gene: 5. The CDR3 sequence: CASSGQVNNSPLHF. CDR3 sequence (DNA): TGTGCCAGCTCGGGACAGGTGAATAATTCACCCCTCCACTTT.

This clone was seen a handful of times. The chain has TRBV7-8 and TRBJ2-7, with D tentatively TRBD2 (6 bases). Looked up from germline, CDR1 is SGHVS and CDR2 is FQNEAQ. V dropped 4 bases and J dropped 6 bases, with 16 bases sitting between them. The CDR3 contains 14 residues. The CDR3 here is CASSSYAGGFEQYF. The CDR3 coding sequence is TGTGCCAGCAGCTCCTACGCCGGAGGGTTCGAGCAGTACTTC.

The chain has TRBV5-4 and TRBJ2-1, with 16 bases lining up with TRBD2. Trimming took 4 bases from V and 7 from J; bases not matched to a gene: 5. This CDR3 is built from 16 residues. Germline V gene data show CDR1 as SGHNT and CDR2 as YYREEE (reference sequence). The CDR3 sequence: CASSGGLAGGPNEQFF. The CDR3 DNA reads TGTGCCAGCAGCGGGGGACTAGCGGGGGGGCCAAATGAGCAGTTCTTC. The full variable domain, with the rest looked up from reference TRBV5-4 and TRBJ2-1, is ETGVTQSPTHLIKTRGQQVTLRCSSQSGHNTVSWYQQALGQGPQFIFQYYREEENGRGNFPPRFSGLQFPNYSSELNVNALELDDSALYLCASSGGLAGGPNEQFFGPGTRLTVL.

V gene TRBV5-1 combines with J gene TRBJ1-2, with D possibly matching TRBD1 (6 bases). The CDR3 sequence is 13 residues long. V dropped 0 bases and J dropped 3 bases, with 6 bases sitting between them. Germline assignment: CDR1 SGHRS and CDR2 YFSETQ. This CDR3 is CASSLAGDYGYTF. In nucleotides, the CDR3 is TGCGCCAGCAGCTTGGCAGGGGACTATGGCTACACCTTC.

The chain employs TRBV25-1 and TRBJ1-2, with 8 positions matching TRBD1. This CDR3 spans 13 amino acids. The J segment lost 5 bases and the V segment lost 4 bases, leaving 3 bases of the junction unmatched. In germline, CDR1 is MGHDK, CDR2 SYGVNS. The CDR3 DNA is TGTGCCAGCAGTGGGACAGGGAAATATGGCTACACCTTC. It codes for CASSGTGKYGYTF.

This clone appeared a single time. The V gene is TRBV10-3, the J gene TRBJ2-7, with TRBD2 identical over 12 bases. CDR1 ENHRY and CDR2 SYGVKD come from the germline V gene. The CDR3 loop spans 14 amino acids. V lost 5 bases, J lost 4 bases, and 3 bases stayed unmatched. In DNA form, the CDR3 reads TGTGCCATCAGTTCGACTAGCGGGAGTTACGAGCAGTACTTC. Its protein product is CAISSTSGSYEQYF.

There are a few counts of this clone. An end of the junction does not agree with germline; a read error may underlie this. V and J are TRBV7-9 and TRBJ1-1; no clear D gene. CDR1 and CDR2 from the germline V gene are SEHNR and FQNEAQ (reference sequence). The CDR3 covers 13 residues. The CDR3 DNA reads as TGTGCCAGCAGCCTAGCAGCCGGGACTGAAGCTTTCTTT. Protein: CASSLAAGTEAFF.

This chain connects TRBV18 to TRBJ1-4, with TRBD1 identical over 9 bases. Germline CDR1 and CDR2: KGHSH and LQKENI. V shed 4 bases and J 6 bases; nucleotides not matched to a gene: 6. The CDR3 spans 15 residues. The CDR3 protein is CASSRNTGGDEKLFF. The DNA of the CDR3 is TGTGCCAGCTCACGTAATACAGGGGGCGATGAAAAACTGTTTTTT.

This chain joins TRBV27 and TRBJ2-6, with unresolved D. CDR3 length: 15 residues. V dropped 6 bases and J dropped 0 bases, with 9 bases sitting between them. Germline loops: CDR1 MNHEY, CDR2 SMNVEV (reference sequence). CDR3 DNA: TGTGCCAGCAGCCTCCGAGCCTCTGGGGCCAACGTCCTGACTTTC. Encoded protein: CASSLRASGANVLTF. Supplemented by reference TRBV27 and TRBJ2-6, the full variable domain reads EAQVTQNPRYLITVTGKKLTVTCSQNMNHEYMSWYRQDPGLGLRQIYYSMNVEVTDKGDVPEGYKVSRKEKRNFPLILESPSPNQTSLYFCASSLRASGANVLTFGAGSRLTVL.

The chain is built from TRBV19 and TRBJ2-1, with TRBD1 as a possible D gene (5 bases). The CDR3 has 16 amino acids. Germline-derived CDR1 and CDR2 are LNHDA and SQIVND (reference sequence). V was trimmed by 4 bases and J by 1 base, leaving 14 bases between them. The CDR3 DNA follows: TGTGCCAGTAGTAGAGACAGTGTCGTTTCCTACAATGAGCAGTTCTTC. Protein product: CASSRDSVVSYNEQFF.

V is TRBV5-8 and J is TRBJ1-4; no definite D call. The V gene lost 2 bases and the J gene lost 5 bases, with 16 bases spanning the gap. The length of the CDR3 is 16 residues. Germline CDR1 is SGHTS and CDR2 is YDEGEE. Here the CDR3 DNA reads TGTGCCAGCAGCTTTTCCCTTGGGCGTAGAAATGAAAAACTGTTTTTT. Protein product: CASSFSLGRRNEKLFF.

The chain couples TRBV27 to TRBJ2-1; D gene ambiguous. CDR1 and CDR2 from the germline V gene are MNHEY and SMNVEV (reference sequence). V shed 7 bases and J shed 4 bases, with 17 bases lying between them. The CDR3 is made up of 15 amino acids. In DNA form, the CDR3 reads TGTGCCAGCACCTACGTACCAGCTAGGTACAATGAGCAGTTCTTC. Translated: CASTYVPARYNEQFF.

V is TRBV11-2 and J is TRBJ1-4; 8 bases align to TRBD1. Germline CDR1 SGHAT, CDR2 FQNNGV. Germline trimming cut 1 base from V and 5 bases from J; bases unmatched to any gene: 3. The CDR3 runs 15 residues. The CDR3 coding sequence is TGTGCCAGCAGCTTAGTGGCAGGGGGCAATGAAAAACTGTTTTTT. This translates into CASSLVAGGNEKLFF.

This clone appeared a single time. This rearrangement joins TRBV7-6 to TRBJ2-1, with a possible D match to TRBD2 (7 bases). The CDR3 extends over 18 amino acids. Trimming removed 2 bases from V and 8 bases from J, with 25 bases in between. Germline loops: CDR1 SGHVS, CDR2 FNYEAQ. The CDR3 reads CASSLRGVYGGPNYEQFF. CDR3 coding DNA: TGTGCCAGCAGCTTAAGAGGGGTTTACGGGGGGCCTAATTATGAGCAGTTCTTC. The variable domain in full, with the rest retrieved from reference TRBV7-6 and TRBJ2-1, is GAGVSQSPRYKVTKRGQDVALRCDPISGHVSLYWYRQALGQGPEFLTYFNYEAQQDKSGLPNDRFSAERPEGSISTLTIQRTEQRDSAMYRCASSLRGVYGGPNYEQFFGPGTRLTVL.